This paragraph reports one T cell receptor (beta chain). With 3 bases clipped from V and 2 bases from J, the junction kept 8 bases outside the gene matches. Germline CDR1 SGHRS, CDR2 YFSETQ. The CDR3 extends over 16 amino acids. Amplification of TCR beta CDR3 regions used RNA as the template. During a first-round RT-PCR of the TCR CDR3, the HTBI primer set was used. TCRdb redid the calling of the multiplex PCR reads with MiXCR, one entry per CDR3 protein. Among approximately 690,000 distinct CDR3 sequences, 13% to 15% were seen once, and the ten largest hold roughly an eighth. The record originates from a study of T cells in Graves' hyperthyroidism and ophthalmopathy.

The rearrangement uses TRBV5-1 and TRBJ2-5; 9 bases align to TRBD2. The clonotype comes from a woman aged 45-60 years with Graves' ophthalmopathy. Material: blood. The CDR3 is CASSSGNSGGQETQYF. The CDR3, as DNA: TGCGCCAGCAGCTCGGGCAATAGCGGGGGACAAGAGACCCAGTACTTC.